The 23 T cell receptor beta chains reported below all come from one sample, sequenced in a study of shared clonotypes between healthy human individuals. Clones were read by immunoSEQ multiplex PCR, and TCRdb kept only the in-frame ones, dropping some. Found here are hundreds of thousands of clones, around 80% of them singletons; the top ten hold around 11%. The sequencing input was PBMCs. Receptors were obtained from a woman aged 40 to 50 in good health. Some clones in this sample may be carry-over from other donors' samples.

The chain links TRBV6-4 to TRBJ2-1, with TRBD1 as a possible D gene (7 bases). V lost 0 bases to trimming and J lost 8 bases, with 11 bases between them. There are 14 residues in the CDR3. Germline V gene sequence: CDR1 MRHNA, CDR2 SNTAGT. CDR3 loop: CASSDSGGGDEQFF. Written as DNA, the CDR3 is TGTGCCAGCAGTGACTCTGGAGGGGGCGATGAGCAGTTCTTC.

The chain recombines TRBV18 with TRBJ2-3; the D gene is possibly TRBD1 (6 bases). V gave up 2 bases and J gave up 6 bases, with 12 bases separating them. Germline-derived CDR1 and CDR2 are KGHSH and LQKENI. CDR3 length: 14 amino acids. This CDR3 is CASSPSETGDTQYF. The CDR3 bases are TGTGCCAGCTCACCATCCGAAACAGGGGATACGCAGTATTTT.

This chain connects TRBV28 to TRBJ2-5; TRBD1 matches 10 bases. V lost 3 bases and J lost 4; bases outside the gene matches: 5. Germline CDR1 MDHEN, CDR2 SYDVKM. The CDR3 runs 15 residues. The DNA for the CDR3 is TGTGCCAGCAGTTTGACAGGGGGCGTCCGAGAGACCCAGTACTTC. It yields the protein CASSLTGGVRETQYF.

This chain links TRBV28 with TRBJ1-1, with 7 bases fitting TRBD1. CDR3 length: 13 residues. Germline V CDR1 and CDR2: MDHEN, SYDVKM. Trimming cost V 4 bases and J 12 bases; bases outside gene matches: 11. CDR3 sequence: CASSSPGQHVSFF. The CDR3, as DNA: TGTGCCAGCAGTTCCCCGGGACAGCATGTGTCTTTCTTT.

The J gene is TRBJ2-7, the V gene TRBV28; 7 bases agree with TRBD1. Germline assignment: CDR1 MDHEN and CDR2 SYDVKM. V lost 3 bases to trimming and J lost 0 bases; unmatched junction nucleotides: 8. The CDR3 runs 16 residues. This CDR3 is CASSFLDRRSSYEQYF. The DNA of the CDR3 is TGTGCCAGCAGTTTCCTGGACAGGAGGAGCTCCTACGAGCAGTACTTC.

The rearrangement uses TRBV6-1 and TRBJ2-5, with TRBD1 matching over 8 bases. The J segment lost 5 bases and the V segment lost 7 bases, leaving 9 bases of the junction unmatched. CDR1 MNHNS and CDR2 SASEGT come from the germline V gene. CDR3 length: 14 residues. DNA of the CDR3: TGTGCCAGCAAGCTATCAGGGGGCGGTGAGACCCAGTACTTC. This codes for CASKLSGGGETQYF.

Concerning this clone itself: A clone one base away is much larger, so this may be a read error. Other DNA sequences in this sample translate to the same CDR3. The chain recombines TRBV30 with TRBJ2-7; 10 nucleotides line up with TRBD2. J gave up 6 bases and V 2 bases, and 10 bases lay outside the gene matches. From germline, CDR1 is GTSNPN and CDR2 SVGIG (reference sequence). This CDR3 is built from 15 residues. The CDR3 nucleotides read TGTGCCTGGAGTAGCGGGCTAGCGGGAGTGGGCGAGCAGTACTTC. It is translated as CAWSSGLAGVGEQYF.

The V gene is TRBV7-8, the J gene TRBJ2-1, with D unclear. The V gene's germline CDR1 is SGHVS and CDR2 FQNEAQ. V was pared by 5 bases and J by 4 bases, with 12 bases between. There are 14 residues in the CDR3. The CDR3, as DNA: TGTGCCAGCAGCCGGCCCCCTGCTTACAATGAGCAGTTCTTC. Its protein is CASSRPPAYNEQFF.

The gene calls are TRBV7-8 and TRBJ1-2, with D hard to call. This CDR3 is built from 14 residues. In germline, CDR1 is SGHVS, CDR2 FQNEAQ. V lost 1 base and J 4 bases, leaving 10 bases between the germline ends. The CDR3 is CASSLGARIYGYTF. CDR3 bases: TGTGCCAGCAGCTTAGGGGCACGGATCTATGGCTACACCTTC.

This clone was observed once. This chain connects TRBV10-3 to TRBJ2-5, with TRBD1 matching 8 bases. The CDR3 consists of 14 residues. Germline values: CDR1 ENHRY, CDR2 SYGVKD. Trimming removed 2 bases from V and 5 bases from J; junction bases left unmatched: 4. CDR3 in amino acids: CAISEAGGTETQYF. In DNA, the CDR3 is TGTGCCATCAGTGAGGCAGGGGGCACGGAGACCCAGTACTTC.

The chain couples TRBV5-1 to TRBJ2-3; no clear D. CDR1 SGHRS and CDR2 YFSETQ come from the germline V gene. CDR3 length equals 16 residues. V lost 0 bases and J lost 4, with 15 bases in between. The CDR3 bases are TGCGCCAGCAGCTTGGCTGACATAGGTCGTCCAGATACGCAGTATTTT. Its protein is CASSLADIGRPDTQYF.

Regarding this clone: Other DNA variants within this sample encode the same CDR3. This rearrangement joins TRBV7-9 to TRBJ2-6; D gene uncertain. Trimming took 1 base from V and 0 from J, leaving 4 bases between them. The CDR3 is 15 residues long. Germline V gene sequence: CDR1 SEHNR, CDR2 FQNEAQ (reference sequence). The CDR3 bases are TGTGCCAGCAGCTTAGGGGGCTCTGGGGCCAACGTCCTGACTTTC. This codes for CASSLGGSGANVLTF.

V usage is TRBV6-5 and J usage is TRBJ2-7; 7 bases align to TRBD2. Germline loops: CDR1 MNHEY, CDR2 SVGAGI. The CDR3 has 13 amino acids. V was clipped by 6 bases and J by 5 bases; unmatched bases: 7. The CDR3 region is CASSRGGLDEQYF. The CDR3 bases are TGTGCCAGCAGCCGGGGAGGGCTAGACGAGCAGTACTTC.

This clone turned up a few times. Different DNA sequences within this sample yield the same CDR3. The chain couples TRBV15 to TRBJ1-5; 10 nucleotides match TRBD1. The CDR3 loop spans 16 amino acids. V dropped 3 bases and J dropped 2; count of bases not matched to a gene: 4. CDR1 and CDR2 from the germline V gene are LNHNV and YYDKDF (reference sequence). The CDR3, as DNA: TGTGCCACCAGCAGGGGGGACAGGGGTGGCAATCAGCCCCAGCATTTT. This sequence encodes CATSRGDRGGNQPQHF.

The chain combines TRBV11-2 with TRBJ1-3; D is unresolved. The V and J ends lost 1 base and 1 base respectively, with 5 bases between them. The CDR3 extends over 14 amino acids. In germline, CDR1 is SGHAT, CDR2 FQNNGV. The CDR3 DNA reads as TGTGCCAGCAGCTTAGGGAGATCTGGAAACACCATATATTTT. Translated, it gives CASSLGRSGNTIYF.

The chain links TRBV5-1 to TRBJ2-5; D possibly corresponds to TRBD1 (8 bases). V lost 4 bases, J lost 7 bases, and 14 bases lay in between. The germline V gene encodes CDR1 SGHRS and CDR2 YFSETQ. The CDR3 is made up of 13 amino acids. The CDR3 protein is CASSVTGEGTQYF. The CDR3 DNA reads TGCGCCAGCAGCGTGACAGGGGAGGGGACCCAGTACTTC. Filled out from reference TRBV5-1 and TRBJ2-5, the complete variable domain reads KAGVTQTPRYLIKTRGQQVTLSCSPISGHRSVSWYQQTPGQGLQFLFEYFSETQRNKGNFPGRFSGRQFSNSRSEMNVSTLELGDSALYLCASSVTGEGTQYFGPGTRLLVL.

The chain links TRBV23-1 to TRBJ1-2, with D maybe TRBD1 (6 bases). TRBV23-1 is identified as an open reading frame with a role that is uncertain. This CDR3 is 17 amino acids long. V was cut by 2 bases and J by 2 bases, with 18 bases left in between. CDR3 in DNA: TGCGCCAGCAGTCAAATCGGGGGACACCGGAAGAACTATGGCTACACCTTC. Protein sequence: CASSQIGGHRKNYGYTF.

For this clone: With a far larger clone one base away, a read error is the likely cause. The same CDR3 arises from other DNA sequences in this sample as well. J is TRBJ2-6 and V is TRBV19, with D possibly called TRBD1 or TRBD2 (5 bases each). CDR1 LNHDA and CDR2 SQIVND come from the germline V gene (reference sequence). The V end was cut by 3 bases, the J end by 4 bases, with 19 bases between. The CDR3 totals 18 residues. This CDR3 reads CASSIPGRKATGANVLTF. CDR3 nucleotide sequence: TGTGCCAGTAGTATTCCGGGACGGAAGGCCACCGGGGCCAACGTCCTGACTTTC. The variable domain in full, completed from reference TRBV19 and TRBJ2-6, reads DGGITQSPKYLFRKEGQNVTLSCEQNLNHDAMYWYRQDPGQGLRLIYYSQIVNDFQKGDIAEGYSVSREKKESFPLTVTSAQKNPTAFYLCASSIPGRKATGANVLTFGAGSRLTVL.

The chain couples TRBV9 to TRBJ2-7; D remains ambiguous. The V end lost 2 bases, the J end lost 2 bases, and 8 bases lay between the germline ends. Germline V gives CDR1 SGDLS, CDR2 YYNGEE. This CDR3 is 13 amino acids long. The chain's CDR3 is CASSVGLTYEQYF. The CDR3 DNA sequence: TGTGCCAGCAGCGTCGGGCTAACCTACGAGCAGTACTTC.

This chain connects TRBV27 to TRBJ2-7, with 9 bases that match TRBD1. Losses at the gene ends were 6 bases for V and 1 base for J; bases not matched to a gene: 7. This CDR3 spans 15 amino acids. Germline CDR1 is MNHEY and CDR2 is SMNVEV (reference sequence). The CDR3 is CASRMLDRGSYEQYF. CDR3 sequence (DNA): TGTGCCAGCAGGATGTTAGACAGGGGGTCCTACGAGCAGTACTTC.

This rearrangement joins TRBV29-1 to TRBJ2-5; maybe TRBD1 (5 bases). This CDR3 is built from 13 residues. CDR1 is SQVTM, CDR2 ANQGSEA, per germline. V was cut by 6 bases and J by 1 base, with 12 bases left in between. In DNA form, the CDR3 reads TGCAGCGTAAGGACAAATTTCCAAGAGACCCAGTACTTC. Its protein product is CSVRTNFQETQYF.

The chain couples TRBV27 to TRBJ2-2, with 8 positions matching TRBD1. CDR1 is MNHEY, CDR2 SMNVEV, per germline (reference sequence). After removal of 9 bases from V and 3 bases from J, the junction contained 6 bases not matched to a gene. The CDR3 totals 14 residues. The CDR3 DNA reads TGTGCCAGTCAACAGGGGGTGTACACCGGGGAGCTGTTTTTT. It specifies CASQQGVYTGELFF.

As for this clone: Relative to the germline gene, one junction end is altered; a read error may explain this. The chain carries TRBV6-4 and TRBJ2-6; no definite D call. The length of the CDR3 is 16 residues. Germline CDR1 and CDR2: MRHNA and SNTAGT. DNA of the CDR3: TGTGCCAGCAGAGACTCGAGCAGCTCTGGGGCCAACGTCCTGACTTTC. This translates into CASRDSSSSGANVLTF.